A single sample gave rise to the 17 T cell receptor beta chains below, sequenced in a study of CD8+ T cells in alopecia areata. Following RNA extraction, reverse transcription yielded cDNA that acted as the sequencing template. Generated by immunoSEQ multiplex PCR, the TCRdb table keeps only in-frame clones and is missing some. This sample has under 65,000 clones; roughly 40% occur once, and the top ten carry 51%. Material: NKG2D-low CD8+ T cells sorted from blood. These receptors were taken from a human donor with alopecia areata.

V gene TRBV11-2 combines with J gene TRBJ2-3; weak D call: TRBD1 (6 bases). The V gene lost 5 bases and the J gene lost 1 base, with 13 bases spanning the gap. The CDR3 has 15 residues. Germline CDR1 is SGHAT and CDR2 is FQNNGV. The CDR3 is CASSDIGQRTDTQYF. CDR3 bases: TGTGCCAGCAGCGATATTGGACAGCGCACAGATACGCAGTATTTT.

This clone came up a few times. The gene calls are TRBV23-1 and TRBJ2-3; D gene uncertain. TRBV23-1 qualifies as an ORF whose function is uncertain. Trimming cost V 2 bases and J 6 bases, with 9 bases left between them. This CDR3 comprises 13 residues. The CDR3 sequence: CASSQTSPDTQYF. The CDR3 DNA sequence: TGCGCCAGCAGTCAAACGAGCCCGGATACGCAGTATTTT.

The J gene is TRBJ2-1, the V gene TRBV4-3, with no clear D. V was cut by 1 base and J by 5 bases, with 9 bases left in between. The germline V gene encodes CDR1 LGHNA and CDR2 YSLEER. This CDR3 region has 14 residues. The CDR3: CASSQADGDNEQFF. In DNA form, the CDR3 reads TGCGCCAGCAGCCAAGCTGATGGGGACAATGAGCAGTTCTTC.

Written as DNA, the CDR3 is TGTGCCTGGAGTGTACTAATGAGCGGACGGGGGACACAAGAGACCCAGTACTTC. This sequence encodes CAWSVLMSGRGTQETQYF. This chain joins TRBV30 and TRBJ2-5, with D tentatively TRBD1 or TRBD2 (6 bases each). Trimming left V 0 bases short and J 2 bases short, with 22 bases between. Germline V gene data show CDR1 as GTSNPN and CDR2 as SVGIG (reference sequence). The CDR3 runs 18 residues.

J is TRBJ2-3 and V is TRBV29-1, with D tentatively TRBD1 or TRBD2 (5 bases each). CDR3 length equals 17 residues. The germline V gene encodes CDR1 SQVTM and CDR2 ANQGSEA. Trimming stripped 1 base from V and 0 bases from J, with 17 bases between. The CDR3: CSVEVGETRLSTDTQYF. CDR3 sequence (DNA): TGCAGCGTTGAAGTAGGGGAGACTCGACTAAGCACAGATACGCAGTATTTT.

The genes are TRBV6-5 and TRBJ2-7, with 7 bases aligning to TRBD1. V lost 1 base, J lost 2 bases, and 2 bases stayed unmatched. Germline lookup yields CDR1 MNHEY and CDR2 SVGAGI. The CDR3 covers 14 residues. The CDR3 region is CASSYYDRAYEQYF. CDR3 DNA sequence: TGTGCCAGCAGTTACTACGACAGGGCCTACGAGCAGTACTTC.

This clone was counted a few times. The chain is built from TRBV19 and TRBJ2-1; tentatively, D is TRBD1 (6 bases). This CDR3 is 14 amino acids long. CDR1 and CDR2 (germline): LNHDA, SQIVND (reference sequence). V was clipped by 4 bases and J by 5 bases, with 12 bases between them. CDR3 coding DNA: TGTGCCAGTAGTACACAGGGTCTCCACAATGAGCAGTTCTTC. It codes for CASSTQGLHNEQFF.

The CDR3 spells CSFLAGGLHNEQFF. CDR3 DNA sequence: TGCAGCTTTTTAGCGGGGGGTCTCCACAATGAGCAGTTCTTC. The V call is TRBV29-1, the J call TRBJ2-1; TRBD2 agrees at 10 bases. CDR3 length: 14 residues. The V and J ends lost 8 bases and 5 bases, in that order; junction bases with no gene match: 9. CDR1 and CDR2 (germline): SQVTM, ANQGSEA.

CDR3 region: CASSLGTGYEQYF. The CDR3 region has the DNA TGCGCCAGCAGCTTGGGGACAGGTTACGAGCAGTACTTC. The rearrangement links TRBV5-1 to TRBJ2-7; 7 bases are shared with TRBD1. The CDR3 is made up of 13 amino acids. Per the germline V gene, CDR1 is SGHRS and CDR2 is YFSETQ. Trimming removed 0 bases from V and 4 bases from J; junction bases left unmatched: 1.

The genes are TRBV30 and TRBJ2-2, with unresolved D. CDR1 and CDR2 from the germline V gene are GTSNPN and SVGIG (reference sequence). The CDR3 sequence is 14 residues long. Trimming stripped 0 bases from V and 6 bases from J, with 11 bases between. The CDR3 protein is CAWSVYGFSGELFF. As DNA, the CDR3 is TGTGCCTGGAGTGTGTACGGGTTCTCCGGGGAGCTGTTTTTT.

The CDR3 sequence: CASSLLFSNQPQHF. The CDR3 nucleotides are TGTGCCAGCAGCCTCCTATTTAGCAATCAGCCCCAGCATTTT. The chain links TRBV16 to TRBJ1-5; no firm D call. This CDR3 spans 14 amino acids. Germline CDR1 KGHSY, CDR2 FQNENV. The V gene lost 4 bases and the J gene lost 0 bases, with 7 bases spanning the gap.

J is TRBJ2-1 and V is TRBV11-2; 9 bases map to TRBD1. This CDR3 comprises 14 residues. In germline, CDR1 is SGHAT, CDR2 FQNNGV. V trimming: 1 base; J trimming: 8 bases; junction bases outside the gene matches: 3. This CDR3 reads CASSLADRGHEQFF. DNA of the CDR3: TGTGCCAGCAGCTTAGCGGACAGGGGACATGAGCAGTTCTTC.

This clone was counted between two and nine times. This chain joins TRBV7-9 and TRBJ2-3, with D uncertain. In germline, CDR1 is SEHNR, CDR2 FQNEAQ (reference sequence). V lost 4 bases, J lost 2 bases, and 10 bases lay in between. The CDR3 is made up of 14 amino acids. CDR3 sequence: CASSSWMNTDTQYF. The CDR3 DNA reads as TGTGCCAGCAGCTCCTGGATGAACACAGATACGCAGTATTTT.

V and J are TRBV29-1 and TRBJ1-1, with D hard to call. The CDR3 sequence is 11 residues long. Germline assignment: CDR1 SQVTM and CDR2 ANQGSEA. Trimming removed 4 bases at V and 5 bases at J, with 8 bases between. Here the CDR3 DNA reads TGCAGCGTTGTCCCGGGGACTGAAGCTTTCTTT. Translating gives CSVVPGTEAFF.

The chain couples TRBV7-9 to TRBJ2-3; no clear D gene. Per the germline V gene, CDR1 is SEHNR and CDR2 is FQNEAQ (reference sequence). This CDR3 is 11 amino acids long. V lost 3 bases and J lost 5, with 3 bases in between. For the CDR3, the DNA is TGTGCCAGCAGCTTCAGAGATACGCAGTATTTT. It is translated as CASSFRDTQYF.

This chain connects TRBV6-1 to TRBJ2-3; the D is unclear. The CDR3 has 14 amino acids. Germline V gene lookup returns CDR1 MNHNS and CDR2 SASEGT. V lost 5 bases and J 3 bases, leaving 12 bases between the germline ends. CDR3 nucleotide sequence: TGTGCCAGCAGTCCTCTTGAGGAAACAGATACGCAGTATTTT. It encodes CASSPLEETDTQYF.

This clone was detected only a few times. DNA of the CDR3: TGTGCCAGTAGTCTAGCGACCGGGGATACGCAGTATTTT. Translating it yields CASSLATGDTQYF. V usage is TRBV19 and J usage is TRBJ2-3; possible D gene TRBD2, 6 bases. V was pared by 5 bases and J by 6 bases, with 12 bases between. This CDR3 spans 13 amino acids. The germline CDR1 and CDR2 sequences are LNHDA and SQIVND (reference sequence).